One sample yielded the 19 T cell receptor beta chains listed below, sequenced in a study of CD8+CD57+ T cells in acquired aplastic anemia. Patients included in sequencing had previously demonstrated CD8+CD57+ cell expansion by flow cytometry. Both TCR beta VDJ combination and CDR3 sequence profiling were carried out. Genomic DNA was the template for this profiling. TCRdb reprocessed the reads via MiXCR and lists one record per CDR3 protein. The data contain about 190,000 distinct CDR3 sequences, nearly 50% of them singletons. Sequencing input: sorted CD4+, CD8+, or CD8+CD57+ T cells (not recorded which) from PBMCs. The receptors derive from a human donor with aplastic anemia.

This clonotype has more than one count but fewer than ten. This rearrangement joins TRBV7-2 to TRBJ1-6, with a possible D match to TRBD1 (5 bases). Trimming shortened V by 3 bases and J by 5 bases, and 5 bases separated the two germline ends. Germline CDR1 SGHTA, CDR2 FQGNSA. The CDR3 contains 13 residues. In nucleotides, the CDR3 is TGTGCCAGCAGCTTGGGGGATAATTCACCCCTCCACTTT. It is translated as CASSLGDNSPLHF.

This chain links TRBV29-1 with TRBJ2-5, with 11 bases fitting TRBD1. The V gene end was trimmed by 6 bases and the J gene end by 5 bases; junction bases not matched to a gene: 5. The CDR3 consists of 13 residues. The germline V gene has CDR1 SQVTM and CDR2 ANQGSEA. The CDR3 region is CSVGDRGVETQYF. As DNA, the CDR3 is TGCAGCGTGGGGGACAGGGGGGTTGAGACCCAGTACTTC.

This chain links TRBV19 with TRBJ2-5; 10 positions match TRBD1. V lost 4 bases to trimming and J lost 5 bases; unmatched junction nucleotides: 4. Germline-derived CDR1 and CDR2 are LNHDA and SQIVND (reference sequence). This CDR3 is 14 amino acids long. Here the CDR3 reads CASSTGQGMETQYF. CDR3 coding DNA: TGTGCCAGTAGTACGGGACAGGGGATGGAGACCCAGTACTTC.

As regards this clonotype: A much larger clone sits a single nucleotide away, making a read error possible. This chain links TRBV4-2 with TRBJ1-5; D not resolved. The length of the CDR3 is 16 residues. Trimming took 4 bases from V and 1 from J, leaving 14 bases between them. Germline V CDR1 and CDR2: LGHNA, YNFKEQ. Here the CDR3 DNA reads TGTGCCAGCAGCCCCTCCCCGAGTCGCAGCAATCAGCCCCAGCATTTT. Protein product: CASSPSPSRSNQPQHF.

As concerns this clonotype: A much bigger clone sits one base away, suggesting this may be a read error. This rearrangement joins TRBV12-3 or TRBV12-4 to TRBJ2-7; possible D gene TRBD2, 5 bases. This CDR3 has 15 amino acids. CDR3 residues: CASKKSSSGSYEQHF. CDR3 sequence (DNA): TGTGCCAGCAAGAAAAGCTCCAGCGGATCCTACGAGCAGCACTTC.

The gene calls are TRBV9 and TRBJ1-4; D gene uncertain. CDR1 SGDLS and CDR2 YYNGEE come from the germline V gene. Deletions cut 5 bases from V and 11 bases from J, with 10 bases between. CDR3 length equals 11 residues. CDR3 coding DNA: TGTGCCAGCAGAGCGAAGAGGAAACTGTTTTTT. Translating gives CASRAKRKLFF. The variable domain in full, completed from reference TRBV9 and TRBJ1-4, reads DSGVTQTPKHLITATGQRVTLRCSPRSGDLSVYWYQQSLDQGLQFLIQYYNGEERAKGNILERFSAQQFPDLHSELNLSSLELGDSALYFCASRAKRKLFFGSGTQLSVL.

Ten or more counts support this clonotype. The chain is built from TRBV19 and TRBJ2-3; D tentatively reads TRBD1 or TRBD2 (6 bases each). CDR1 is LNHDA, CDR2 SQIVND, per germline (reference sequence). V was cut by 5 bases and J by 0 bases, with 12 bases left in between. The CDR3 totals 15 residues. CDR3 residues: CASSRGQPSTDTQYF. The CDR3 DNA reads as TGTGCCAGTAGTCGGGGGCAGCCTAGCACAGATACGCAGTATTTT.

The chain recombines TRBV11-2 with TRBJ2-7; 12 positions match TRBD2. The CDR3 loop spans 16 amino acids. Looked up from germline, CDR1 is SGHAT and CDR2 is FQNNGV. Trimming at V came to 5 bases and at J to 0 bases, leaving 5 bases not matched to a gene. This CDR3 reads CASSSRTSGTSYEQYF. The CDR3 coding sequence is TGTGCCAGCAGCAGTCGGACTAGCGGGACCTCCTACGAGCAGTACTTC.

This clonotype was picked up a small number of times. V usage is TRBV10-3 and J usage is TRBJ1-1; D unclear. CDR3 length: 12 amino acids. The V and J ends lost 4 bases and 1 base respectively, with 4 bases between them. Per germline, CDR1 ENHRY and CDR2 SYGVKD. This chain's CDR3 is CAISASNTEAFF. In DNA, the CDR3 is TGTGCCATCAGTGCTTCGAACACTGAAGCTTTCTTT.

V usage is TRBV3-1 and J usage is TRBJ1-2, with D perhaps TRBD1 (5 bases). This CDR3 comprises 15 residues. With 1 base removed from V and 4 bases from J, the gap between germline ends came to 13 bases. Germline CDR1 reads LGHDT; CDR2 reads YNNKEL (reference sequence). For the CDR3, the DNA is TGTGCCAGCAGCCAAGCAAGACCAGGGCCCTATGGCTACACCTTC. This translates into CASSQARPGPYGYTF.

To note about this clonotype: A clone one base away is much larger, so this may be a read error. The chain couples TRBV5-4 to TRBJ2-7, with 10 bases fitting TRBD1. This CDR3 has 13 residues. Germline CDR1 reads SGHNT; CDR2 reads YYREEE (reference sequence). The V and J ends lost 4 bases and 5 bases, in that order; junction bases with no gene match: 3. Here the CDR3 DNA reads TGTGCCAGCAGCCTGGGACAGGGGAACGAGCAGTACTTC. Amino acids: CASSLGQGNEQYF.

J is TRBJ2-1 and V is TRBV20-1; 9 nucleotides match TRBD2. Germline CDR1 reads DFQATT; CDR2 reads SNEGSKA (reference sequence). The CDR3 sequence is 16 residues long. The J segment lost 4 bases and the V segment lost 6 bases, leaving 13 bases of the junction unmatched. The CDR3 loop reads CSASSVGAGGYNEQFF. As DNA, the CDR3 is TGCAGTGCCAGCAGCGTAGGGGCGGGAGGGTACAATGAGCAGTTCTTC.

The CDR3 coding sequence is TGTGCCTGGAAAGTAGCTCTCATTTCGTCTGGGGCCAACGTCCTGACTTTC. This translates into CAWKVALISSGANVLTF. The chain carries TRBV30 and TRBJ2-6; no definite D call. Germline lookup yields CDR1 GTSNPN and CDR2 SVGIG (reference sequence). The CDR3 consists of 17 residues. V dropped 4 bases and J dropped 1 base, with 17 bases sitting between them.

V usage is TRBV13 and J usage is TRBJ2-1; 8 bases are a match to TRBD1. Germline CDR1 and CDR2: PRHDT and FYEKMQ (reference sequence). The V segment lost 1 base and the J segment 0 bases; nucleotides outside the gene matches: 2. The CDR3 runs 16 residues. The CDR3: CASSLVGQDSYNEQFF. The CDR3 nucleotides read TGTGCCAGCAGCTTAGTGGGACAGGACTCCTACAATGAGCAGTTCTTC.

At least ten counts were recorded for this clonotype. This sequence joins TRBV5-1 and TRBJ2-5, with TRBD2 as a possible D gene (5 bases). Germline lookup yields CDR1 SGHRS and CDR2 YFSETQ. The CDR3 is 14 amino acids. Trimming pared 0 bases from V and 5 bases from J, leaving 11 bases between. The CDR3 DNA sequence: TGCGCCAGCAGCTTGGTGGGAACGGGGGAGACCCAGTACTTC. Encoded protein: CASSLVGTGETQYF.

This chain connects TRBV7-9 to TRBJ2-5; D gene unclear. The germline V gene has CDR1 SEHNR and CDR2 FQNEAQ (reference sequence). The CDR3 spans 15 residues. Trimming took off 2 bases at V and 0 bases at J, with 10 bases between the two ends. The CDR3 here is CASSLTLWNQETQYF. CDR3 in DNA: TGTGCCAGCAGCTTAACGCTTTGGAACCAAGAGACCCAGTACTTC.

The chain uses TRBV20-1 and TRBJ1-5, with a weak D call TRBD1 (6 bases). CDR1 is DFQATT and CDR2 is SNEGSKA in the germline V gene (reference sequence). V was pared by 1 base and J by 3 bases, with 16 bases between. This CDR3 contains 16 residues. In DNA form, the CDR3 reads TGCAGTGCTAGAGGGGGGACGTCGGGGGCCAATCAGCCCCAGCATTTT. Protein: CSARGGTSGANQPQHF.

The chain is built from TRBV6-1 and TRBJ1-1, with D tentatively TRBD1 (5 bases). This CDR3 spans 12 amino acids. The germline V and J ends were trimmed by 5 bases and 8 bases, with 12 bases remaining between them. The germline CDR1 and CDR2 sequences are MNHNS and SASEGT. The CDR3 region is CASSSYSGEAFF. CDR3 coding DNA: TGTGCCAGCAGTTCATATTCAGGGGAAGCTTTCTTT.

This clonotype has only a few counts. The V gene is TRBV2, the J gene TRBJ2-7, with no clear D. Trimming left V 7 bases short and J 3 bases short, with 4 bases between. The CDR3 runs 10 residues. Germline V gene sequence: CDR1 SNHLY, CDR2 FYNNEI. In DNA form, the CDR3 reads TGTGCCAGCATGCTCTACGAGCAGTACTTC. Its translation is CASMLYEQYF. The full variable domain, completed using reference TRBV2 and TRBJ2-7, is EPEVTQTPSHQVTQMGQEVILRCVPISNHLYFYWYRQILGQKVEFLVSFYNNEISEKSEIFDDQFSVERPDGSNFTLKIRSTKLEDSAMYFCASMLYEQYFGPGTRLTVT.